The 14 T cell receptor beta chains presented below share a single source sample, sequenced in a study of cytomegalovirus exposure and HLA in healthy donors. PCR involved 60 Vbeta and 13 Jbeta primers. The repertoire was sequenced with immunoSEQ multiplex PCR; TCRdb's copy has only in-frame clones and lacks some. The data show over 150,000 clones, almost 80% seen once. Material for sequencing was PBMCs. These receptors all stem from a woman aged 50 to 65 in good health and CMV-seronegative.

This sequence joins TRBV19 and TRBJ1-1; D may be TRBD1 (6 bases). This CDR3 has 13 residues. Germline V gene data show CDR1 as LNHDA and CDR2 as SQIVND (reference sequence). Trimming removed 4 bases from V and 1 base from J, with 7 bases in between. The CDR3 DNA sequence: TGTGCCAGTAGTACCAGGGGGAACACTGAAGCTTTCTTT. Residues: CASSTRGNTEAFF.

V is TRBV2 and J is TRBJ2-2, with TRBD2 identical over 10 bases. This CDR3 region has 15 residues. The trim removed 5 bases at V and 7 bases at J, leaving 7 bases unmatched. Per germline, CDR1 SNHLY and CDR2 FYNNEI. The CDR3 DNA is TGTGCCAGCAGTCTTAGCGGGGGGAAGAGCGGGGAGCTGTTTTTT. Its protein product is CASSLSGGKSGELFF.

The CDR3 is CASSNPGQGYYEQYF. As DNA, the CDR3 is TGTGCCAGCAGCAACCCGGGACAGGGGTACTACGAGCAGTACTTC. The gene calls are TRBV7-9 and TRBJ2-7; 10 nucleotides line up with TRBD1. CDR3 length: 15 amino acids. Germline V gives CDR1 SEHNR, CDR2 FQNEAQ (reference sequence). V lost 5 bases, J lost 3 bases, and 7 bases stayed unmatched.

A single count supports this clone. V is TRBV19 and J is TRBJ1-1; D may be TRBD1 (6 bases). This CDR3 spans 15 amino acids. Germline V gene data show CDR1 as LNHDA and CDR2 as SQIVND (reference sequence). V dropped 5 bases and J dropped 2 bases, with 15 bases sitting between them. The CDR3 nucleotides are TGTGCCAGTAGTGCCCCTTGGACAGTAAACACTGAAGCTTTCTTT. Protein sequence: CASSAPWTVNTEAFF. The entire variable domain, with the rest obtained from reference TRBV19 and TRBJ1-1, is as follows: DGGITQSPKYLFRKEGQNVTLSCEQNLNHDAMYWYRQDPGQGLRLIYYSQIVNDFQKGDIAEGYSVSREKKESFPLTVTSAQKNPTAFYLCASSAPWTVNTEAFFGQGTRLTVV.

As concerns this clone: Other nucleotide sequences in the sample specify the same CDR3. The chain combines TRBV30 with TRBJ2-7; TRBD1 might be the D (5 bases). The V and J ends lost 0 bases and 2 bases respectively, with 17 bases between them. Germline CDR1 is GTSNPN and CDR2 is SVGIG (reference sequence). This CDR3 spans 16 amino acids. The CDR3 here is CAWSVKLSGNPYEQYF. The CDR3, as DNA: TGTGCCTGGAGTGTAAAGCTCTCAGGGAACCCCTACGAGCAGTACTTC.

This clone was recorded once. Written as DNA, the CDR3 is TGTGCCAGCAGTTCAGGTGGAAACACCATATATTTT. Protein product: CASSSGGNTIYF. The V and J genes are TRBV28 and TRBJ1-3; no definite D call. CDR3 length equals 12 residues. Germline V lookup: CDR1 MDHEN, CDR2 SYDVKM. Trimming pared 4 bases from V and 3 bases from J, leaving 4 bases between.

V is TRBV15 and J is TRBJ2-7; 12 nucleotides align to TRBD2. V lost 5 bases, J lost 1 base, and 3 bases stayed unmatched. The CDR3 is made up of 15 amino acids. Germline CDR1 is LNHNV and CDR2 is YYDKDF (reference sequence). The CDR3 reads CATSLLAGGSYEQYF. The CDR3 DNA reads TGTGCCACCAGCCTACTAGCGGGGGGTTCCTACGAGCAGTACTTC.

In this sample, this clone turned up once. The rearrangement links TRBV15 to TRBJ2-3, with TRBD1 as a possible D gene (7 bases). Germline V gene sequence: CDR1 LNHNV, CDR2 YYDKDF (reference sequence). The CDR3 extends over 15 amino acids. V was clipped by 1 base and J by 6 bases, with 14 bases between them. The CDR3 is CATSRGQGDFDTQYF. The CDR3 DNA is TGTGCCACCAGCAGAGGGCAGGGGGACTTTGATACGCAGTATTTT.

The chain carries TRBV6-1 and TRBJ2-1; D is undetermined. Germline lookup yields CDR1 MNHNS and CDR2 SASEGT. The V end lost 2 bases, the J end lost 4 bases, and 12 bases lay between the germline ends. CDR3 length: 15 residues. The CDR3 region is CASSEMAGSYNEQFF. In nucleotides, the CDR3 is TGTGCCAGCAGTGAAATGGCAGGCTCTTACAATGAGCAGTTCTTC.

The chain uses TRBV21-1 and TRBJ2-6; the DNA was not used to check the table's D call, TRBD2. TRBV21-1 has pseudogene status. The CDR3 runs 13 residues. CDR3 protein: CGTALSGANVLTF. DNA for the CDR3: TGCGGGACTGCGCTTTCTGGGGCCAACGTCCTGACTTTC.

The chain is built from TRBV19 and TRBJ2-7; TRBD2 matches at 11 bases. Per the germline V gene, CDR1 is LNHDA and CDR2 is SQIVND (reference sequence). The CDR3 has 16 amino acids. Germline trimming cut 5 bases from V and 4 bases from J; bases unmatched to any gene: 10. The CDR3 sequence is CASSPHQTSGEYEQYF. CDR3 coding DNA: TGTGCCAGTAGTCCTCACCAGACTAGCGGGGAGTACGAGCAGTACTTC. The full variable domain, with the rest looked up from reference TRBV19 and TRBJ2-7, is DGGITQSPKYLFRKEGQNVTLSCEQNLNHDAMYWYRQDPGQGLRLIYYSQIVNDFQKGDIAEGYSVSREKKESFPLTVTSAQKNPTAFYLCASSPHQTSGEYEQYFGPGTRLTVT.

This chain connects TRBV4-3 to TRBJ2-3, with a possible D match to TRBD2 (6 bases). This CDR3 is built from 16 residues. CDR1 is LGHNA, CDR2 YSLEER, per germline. V lost 4 bases and J lost 0, with 14 bases in between. In DNA form, the CDR3 reads TGCGCCAGCAGCCCGGGGACTGGGGCTAGCACAGATACGCAGTATTTT. This sequence encodes CASSPGTGASTDTQYF.

This chain connects TRBV27 to TRBJ1-4, with TRBD1 as a possible D gene (5 bases). V gave up 8 bases and J gave up 4 bases, with 14 bases separating them. In germline, CDR1 is MNHEY, CDR2 SMNVEV (reference sequence). This CDR3 has 14 residues. The CDR3 DNA reads TGTGCCAGCTCTGCCGACAGCTATAATGAAAAACTGTTTTTT. Protein: CASSADSYNEKLFF.

This sequence joins TRBV25-1 and TRBJ1-6, with 7 bases lining up with TRBD1. V shed 6 bases, J shed 8 bases, and the junction held 4 bases outside the gene matches. Germline CDR1 is MGHDK and CDR2 is SYGVNS. The CDR3 runs to 13 residues. CDR3 nucleotide sequence: TGTGCCAGCAGAGACAGGGTTGATTCACCCCTCCACTTT. The encoded protein is CASRDRVDSPLHF.